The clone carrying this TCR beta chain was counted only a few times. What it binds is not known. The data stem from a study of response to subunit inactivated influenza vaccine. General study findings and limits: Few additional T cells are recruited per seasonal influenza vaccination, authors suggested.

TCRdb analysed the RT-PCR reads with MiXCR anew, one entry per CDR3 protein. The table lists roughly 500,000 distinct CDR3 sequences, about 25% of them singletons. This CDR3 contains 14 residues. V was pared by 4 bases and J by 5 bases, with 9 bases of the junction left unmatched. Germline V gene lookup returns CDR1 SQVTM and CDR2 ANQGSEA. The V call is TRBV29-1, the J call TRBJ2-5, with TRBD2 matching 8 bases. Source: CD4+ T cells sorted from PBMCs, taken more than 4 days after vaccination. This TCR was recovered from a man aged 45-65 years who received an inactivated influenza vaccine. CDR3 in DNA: TGCAGCGTTGGCCCAGCGGGAGCTCGGGAGACCCAGTACTTC. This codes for CSVGPAGARETQYF.